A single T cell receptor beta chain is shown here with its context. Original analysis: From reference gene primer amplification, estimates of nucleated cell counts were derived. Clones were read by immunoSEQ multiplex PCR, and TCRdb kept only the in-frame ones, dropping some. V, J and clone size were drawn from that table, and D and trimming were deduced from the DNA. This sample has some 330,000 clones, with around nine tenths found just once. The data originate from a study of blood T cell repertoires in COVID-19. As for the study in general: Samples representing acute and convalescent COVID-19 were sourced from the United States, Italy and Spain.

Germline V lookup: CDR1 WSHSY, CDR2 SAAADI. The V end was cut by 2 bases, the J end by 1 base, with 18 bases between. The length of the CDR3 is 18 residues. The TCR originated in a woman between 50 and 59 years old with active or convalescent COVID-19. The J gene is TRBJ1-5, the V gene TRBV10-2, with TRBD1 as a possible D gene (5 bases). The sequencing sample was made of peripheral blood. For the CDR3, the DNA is TGCGCCAGCAGTGAGCCGGTGGACAATCAAGGAAGCAATCAGCCCCAGCATTTT. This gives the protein CASSEPVDNQGSNQPQHF.